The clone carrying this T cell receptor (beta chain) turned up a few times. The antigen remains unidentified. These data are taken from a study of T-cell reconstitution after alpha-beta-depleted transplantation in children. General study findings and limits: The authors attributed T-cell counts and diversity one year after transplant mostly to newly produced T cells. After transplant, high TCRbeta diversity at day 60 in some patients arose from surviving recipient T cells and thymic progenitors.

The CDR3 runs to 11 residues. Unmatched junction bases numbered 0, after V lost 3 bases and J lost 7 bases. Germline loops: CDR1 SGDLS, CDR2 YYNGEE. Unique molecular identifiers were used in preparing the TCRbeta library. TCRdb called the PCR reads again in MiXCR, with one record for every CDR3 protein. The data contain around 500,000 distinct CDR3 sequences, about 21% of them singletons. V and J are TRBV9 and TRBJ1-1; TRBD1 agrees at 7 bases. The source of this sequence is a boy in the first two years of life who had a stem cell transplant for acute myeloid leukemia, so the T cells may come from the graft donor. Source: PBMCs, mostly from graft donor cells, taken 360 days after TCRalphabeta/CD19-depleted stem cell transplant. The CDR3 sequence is CASSGQGEAFF. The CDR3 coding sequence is TGTGCCAGCAGCGGACAGGGTGAAGCTTTCTTT.